A single sample gave rise to the 15 T cell receptor beta chains below, sequenced in a study of blood T cells in healthy people across ages. Alongside a J-beta primer mix, a sample-barcoded 5' primer served in a second PCR lasting roughly 6 to 12 cycles. TCRdb fed the 5' RACE reads into MiXCR, producing one record per CDR3 protein. The sample includes about 570,000 distinct CDR3 sequences, about 26% of them seen just once. The sample was also linked to a second study, of T cells of mothers and their children.

The specimen sequenced was blood. These receptors came from a boy aged 2 to 10 in good health.

This clonotype showed up many times. The chain carries TRBV3-1 and TRBJ1-1; possible D gene TRBD1, 6 bases. V lost 1 base, J lost 1 base, and 7 bases lay in between. Germline V gene data show CDR1 as LGHDT and CDR2 as YNNKEL (reference sequence). The CDR3 covers 14 residues. The CDR3 here is CASSQGGPNTEAFF. The CDR3 DNA sequence: TGTGCCAGCAGCCAAGGGGGGCCGAACACTGAAGCTTTCTTT.

In its sample, this clonotype was seen a few times. The V gene is TRBV6-2 or TRBV6-3, the J gene TRBJ1-6, with D possibly being TRBD1 (6 bases). The CDR3 loop spans 24 amino acids. Between the trimmed V and J ends, which lost 1 base and 0 bases, there was a span of 31 bases. Germline V gene sequence: CDR1 MNHEY, CDR2 SVGEGT. The CDR3 bases are TGTGCCAGCAGTTACTGGGGGGGTGGGGAATGGTCGGTCGGGGGCAGCTCCTATAATTCACCCCTCCACTTT. It codes for CASSYWGGGEWSVGGSSYNSPLHF.

This clonotype was seen only a few times. V is TRBV29-1 and J is TRBJ2-5; TRBD2 might be the D (6 bases). The CDR3 spans 12 residues. The germline gives CDR1 SQVTM, CDR2 ANQGSEA. Trimming removed 5 bases from V and 7 bases from J, with 14 bases in between. The CDR3 nucleotides are TGCAGCGTTTTCGGGAGTCTTGGGACCCAGTACTTC. Translated: CSVFGSLGTQYF.

Notes on this clonotype: This could be a read error, since a much larger clone is one nucleotide away. The chain couples TRBV20-1 to TRBJ2-7; the match to TRBD2 covers 7 bases. The CDR3 contains 13 residues. Germline CDR1 is DFQATT and CDR2 is SNEGSKA (reference sequence). DNA of the CDR3: TGCAGTGCTAATAAGCGGGGCCACTACAAGCAGTACTTC. Translation: CSANKRGHYKQYF.

The J gene is TRBJ2-7, the V gene TRBV10-2; D may be TRBD1 or TRBD2 (6 bases each). Trimming cost V 8 bases and J 6 bases, with 26 bases left between them. The CDR3 is made up of 16 amino acids. In germline, CDR1 is WSHSY, CDR2 SAAADI. The CDR3 sequence: CASARLGGAGSGEQYF. In DNA, the CDR3 is TGCGCCAGCGCTAGATTGGGGGGCGCGGGCTCTGGCGAGCAGTACTTC.

This chain uses TRBV29-1 with TRBJ1-2; no firm D call. Looked up from germline, CDR1 is SQVTM and CDR2 is ANQGSEA. This CDR3 region has 11 residues. V dropped 8 bases and J dropped 6 bases, with 13 bases sitting between them. The CDR3 here is CSLLSGDGYTF. DNA of the CDR3: TGCAGCCTCCTGTCCGGGGATGGCTACACCTTC.

The chain employs TRBV7-8 and TRBJ2-2, with D perhaps TRBD2 (5 bases). The CDR3 covers 14 residues. The germline V and J ends were trimmed by 5 bases and 6 bases, with 13 bases remaining between them. The V gene's germline CDR1 is SGHVS and CDR2 FQNEAQ. The CDR3 loop is CASSVDTGAGELFF. In DNA, the CDR3 is TGTGCCAGCAGCGTGGATACCGGGGCCGGGGAGCTGTTTTTT. Full variable domain (missing parts from reference TRBV7-8 and TRBJ2-2): GAGVSQSPRYKVAKRGQDVALRCDPISGHVSLFWYQQALGQGPEFLTYFQNEAQLDKSGLPSDRFFAERPEGSVSTLKIQRTQQEDSAVYLCASSVDTGAGELFFGEGSRLTVL.

In this sample, this clonotype turned up a few times. CDR3 bases: TGTGCCAGCAGTGTACGGGGGGGGGCCGGGACCGGGGAGCTGTTTTTT. This encodes CASSVRGGAGTGELFF. The chain employs TRBV25-1 and TRBJ2-2; 8 bases map to TRBD2. Trimming cost V 4 bases and J 5 bases; bases outside gene matches: 9. Germline loops: CDR1 MGHDK, CDR2 SYGVNS. The CDR3 runs 16 residues.

In DNA form, the CDR3 reads TGCAGCGTTGAACCTCTAGCGGGAGGGGACAATGAGCAGTTCTTC. Residues: CSVEPLAGGDNEQFF. The chain recombines TRBV29-1 with TRBJ2-1; 12 bases align to TRBD2. CDR1 is SQVTM and CDR2 is ANQGSEA in the germline V gene. The trim removed 2 bases at V and 5 bases at J, leaving 4 bases unmatched. The CDR3 extends over 15 amino acids.

The genes are TRBV20-1 and TRBJ2-5; 10 bases are a match to TRBD1. The CDR3 spans 15 residues. CDR1 and CDR2 (germline): DFQATT, SNEGSKA (reference sequence). V was clipped by 1 base and J by 3 bases; unmatched bases: 5. The CDR3 DNA is TGCAGTGCTAGAGGACAGGGGGCGCGGGAAGAGACCCAGTACTTC. Its translation: CSARGQGAREETQYF.

The chain employs TRBV6-5 and TRBJ1-2; 9 bases fit TRBD1. CDR1 and CDR2 from the germline V gene are MNHEY and SVGAGI. Losses at the gene ends were 2 bases for V and 9 bases for J; bases not matched to a gene: 10. The CDR3 totals 15 residues. The CDR3 reads CASSYSRTGARSYTF. The CDR3 nucleotides are TGTGCCAGCAGTTACAGCCGGACAGGGGCTCGTAGCTACACCTTC.

The sample holds a few counts of this clonotype. The CDR3 spells CAISSSGEGSETQYF. The DNA of the CDR3 is TGTGCCATCAGTTCTAGCGGGGAGGGTTCGGAGACCCAGTACTTC. The chain uses TRBV10-3 and TRBJ2-5; 9 positions match TRBD2. Germline lookup yields CDR1 ENHRY and CDR2 SYGVKD. The CDR3 runs 15 residues. The junction had 9 bases not matched to a gene; V was cut back by 5 bases and J by 5 bases.

This clonotype occurred a few times. V usage is TRBV15 and J usage is TRBJ1-2, with D unresolved. The germline CDR1 and CDR2 sequences are LNHNV and YYDKDF (reference sequence). This CDR3 comprises 13 residues. Trimming cost V 0 bases and J 5 bases, with 7 bases left between them. The CDR3 bases are TGTGCCACCAGCAGAGATAACAGATATGGCTACACCTTC. It yields the protein CATSRDNRYGYTF.

This chain connects TRBV6-5 to TRBJ1-4, with 12 bases lining up with TRBD1. Germline-derived CDR1 and CDR2 are MNHEY and SVGAGI. V trimming: 2 bases; J trimming: 14 bases; junction bases outside the gene matches: 6. This CDR3 is 14 amino acids long. CDR3 residues: CASSYGTGGQDLFF. The DNA for the CDR3 is TGTGCCAGCAGTTACGGGACAGGGGGCCAGGACCTGTTTTTT.

The rearrangement links TRBV2 to TRBJ2-2; 10 nucleotides line up with TRBD1. V shed 6 bases and J 3 bases; nucleotides not matched to a gene: 10. Germline lookup yields CDR1 SNHLY and CDR2 FYNNEI. The CDR3 has 17 amino acids. This CDR3 reads CASSASRQGADTGELFF. Written as DNA, the CDR3 is TGTGCCAGCAGCGCCTCCCGACAGGGGGCGGACACCGGGGAGCTGTTTTTT.